Below, 27 T cell receptor beta chains from the same sample are listed, as sequenced in a study of T cells in Graves' hyperthyroidism and ophthalmopathy. From RNA transcripts, TCR beta CDR3 regions were amplified. When the TCR CDR3 underwent first-round RT-PCR, the HTBI primer set was used. TCRdb redid the calling of the multiplex PCR reads with MiXCR, one entry per CDR3 protein. The table has about 760,000 distinct CDR3 sequences, 30% to 40% seen once. Material: blood. The receptors come from a woman aged 40 to 49 with Graves' hyperthyroidism.

This clonotype was counted only a few times. The rearrangement uses TRBV6-5 and TRBJ2-7, with TRBD2 matching 8 bases. The J segment lost 6 bases and the V segment lost 0 bases, leaving 7 bases of the junction unmatched. Germline values: CDR1 MNHEY, CDR2 SVGAGI. The CDR3 loop spans 15 amino acids. The CDR3 region is CASSYSMSGGGEQYF. Here the CDR3 DNA reads TGTGCCAGCAGTTACTCGATGAGCGGGGGCGGCGAGCAGTACTTC.

This clonotype has ten or more counts. The chain uses TRBV20-1 and TRBJ1-2; the match to TRBD1 covers 9 bases. CDR1 DFQATT and CDR2 SNEGSKA come from the germline V gene (reference sequence). The junction had 1 base not matched to a gene; V was cut back by 3 bases and J by 2 bases. This CDR3 is built from 13 residues. The CDR3 coding sequence is TGCAGTGCTAGGGGACAGGGCAACTATGGCTACACCTTC. It codes for CSARGQGNYGYTF.

This clonotype was recorded at least ten times. This chain uses TRBV2 with TRBJ1-1, with 9 bases lining up with TRBD1. Germline loops: CDR1 SNHLY, CDR2 FYNNEI. V dropped 9 bases and J dropped 1; count of bases not matched to a gene: 3. The CDR3 covers 13 residues. This chain's CDR3 is CASVGQGNTEAFF. Here the CDR3 DNA reads TGTGCCAGTGTGGGACAGGGGAACACTGAAGCTTTCTTT.

This clonotype was recorded at least ten times. CDR3: CASSYGPGGYGYTF. The DNA for the CDR3 is TGTGCCAGCAGTTACGGACCCGGCGGCTATGGCTACACCTTC. This rearrangement joins TRBV6-5 to TRBJ1-2; no firm D call. The CDR3 is 14 amino acids. V was trimmed by 2 bases and J by 4 bases, leaving 11 bases between them. Germline CDR1 reads MNHEY; CDR2 reads SVGAGI.

This clonotype was counted at least ten times. The genes are TRBV7-6 and TRBJ1-3; D is possibly TRBD1 (5 bases). Germline loops: CDR1 SGHVS, CDR2 FNYEAQ. CDR3 length equals 18 residues. Trimming took off 3 bases at V and 4 bases at J, with 22 bases between the two ends. The CDR3 spells CASSFEPPLEGSGNTIYF. CDR3 DNA: TGTGCCAGCAGCTTCGAGCCACCGCTAGAGGGGTCCGGAAACACCATATATTTT.

This clonotype was observed many times. This chain connects TRBV7-9 to TRBJ1-2; possibly TRBD1 for D (5 bases). Trimming left V 1 base short and J 5 bases short, with 11 bases between. CDR1 and CDR2 (germline): SEHNR, FQNEAQ (reference sequence). The CDR3 is made up of 14 amino acids. The CDR3 DNA follows: TGTGCCAGCAGCTTAGTCGGCGGGGGATATGGCTACACCTTC. It yields the protein CASSLVGGGYGYTF.

This clonotype was picked up many times. The rearrangement joins TRBV9 to TRBJ2-5; D is perhaps TRBD1 or TRBD2 (5 bases each). The length of the CDR3 is 14 residues. The V and J ends lost 1 base and 4 bases respectively, with 11 bases between them. Germline-derived CDR1 and CDR2 are SGDLS and YYNGEE. The CDR3, as DNA: TGTGCCAGCAGCGTACACGGGACCTCAGAGACCCAGTACTTC. Translating gives CASSVHGTSETQYF.

This clonotype appeared a few times. The chain carries TRBV12-3 or TRBV12-4 and TRBJ2-6; D unresolved. The CDR3 covers 13 residues. Trimming cost V 6 bases and J 3 bases, with 6 bases left between them. The CDR3 DNA is TGTGCCAGCAGCGCTCATGGGGCCAACGTCCTGACTTTC. Protein: CASSAHGANVLTF.

This clonotype was seen many times. The CDR3 DNA is TGCGCCAGCAGCCAAGCGGCAGGGGAGACCTACGAGCAGTACTTC. Residues: CASSQAAGETYEQYF. V usage is TRBV4-3 and J usage is TRBJ2-7, with D tentatively TRBD1 (6 bases). The CDR3 is made up of 15 amino acids. The germline V gene encodes CDR1 LGHNA and CDR2 YSLEER. The V and J ends lost 1 base and 2 bases respectively, with 12 bases between them.

This clonotype was seen more than once but under ten times. J is TRBJ2-5 and V is TRBV7-2, with TRBD2 as a possible D gene (5 bases). There are 15 residues in the CDR3. Germline V gene data show CDR1 as SGHTA and CDR2 as FQGNSA. Trimming took 7 bases from V and 4 from J, leaving 19 bases between them. The CDR3 sequence: CASKKTGDLGETQYF. The DNA of the CDR3 is TGTGCCAGCAAGAAAACCGGGGATTTAGGAGAGACCCAGTACTTC.

The table lists this clonotype with a count of one. The J gene is TRBJ2-5, the V gene TRBV10-3; 7 nucleotides agree with TRBD2. The junction had 5 bases not matched to a gene; V was cut back by 3 bases and J by 4 bases. The CDR3 covers 14 residues. Per germline, CDR1 ENHRY and CDR2 SYGVKD. The CDR3 DNA reads TGTGCCATCAGTGAAGGCGGGAGAGGAGAGACCCAGTACTTC. It codes for CAISEGGRGETQYF.

DNA of the CDR3: TGTGCCAGCACTCATGAACCGGGACAGCGCAACTATGGCTACACCTTC. This codes for CASTHEPGQRNYGYTF. The genes are TRBV28 and TRBJ1-2, with 7 bases fitting TRBD1. V dropped 7 bases and J dropped 2; count of bases not matched to a gene: 13. The length of the CDR3 is 16 residues. CDR1 and CDR2 (germline): MDHEN, SYDVKM.

The CDR3, as DNA: TGCGCCAGCAGCCAAGAAAGGTGGCGGTTGGGCACTGAAGCTTTCTTT. Translation: CASSQERWRLGTEAFF. The chain employs TRBV4-3 and TRBJ1-1; D is undetermined. The germline gives CDR1 LGHNA, CDR2 YSLEER. Trimming left V 0 bases short and J 4 bases short, with 15 bases between. The CDR3 loop spans 16 amino acids.

The chain carries TRBV24-1 and TRBJ1-2; D is ambiguous. Trimming took off 7 bases at V and 4 bases at J, with 12 bases between the two ends. This CDR3 is built from 13 residues. Germline V gene data show CDR1 as KGHDR and CDR2 as SFDVKD. CDR3 sequence reads: CATSNLRTYGYTF. CDR3 coding DNA: TGTGCCACCAGCAACCTTCGAACCTATGGCTACACCTTC.

This clonotype occurred a few times. J is TRBJ2-3 and V is TRBV7-2; D is unresolved. Germline CDR1 and CDR2: SGHTA and FQGNSA. CDR3 length: 15 amino acids. The V end was cut by 0 bases, the J end by 2 bases, with 9 bases between. In DNA form, the CDR3 reads TGTGCCAGCAGCTTAGCGCTCTCAGTCACAGATACGCAGTATTTT. Protein product: CASSLALSVTDTQYF.

The rearrangement links TRBV19 to TRBJ1-5, with 8 bases lining up with TRBD1. Germline V gives CDR1 LNHDA, CDR2 SQIVND (reference sequence). This CDR3 is built from 16 residues. The V segment lost 3 bases and the J segment 4 bases; nucleotides outside the gene matches: 8. The CDR3 DNA is TGTGCCAGTAGTATCTCGACAGGGGCACTAAATCAGCCCCAGCATTTT. Translation: CASSISTGALNQPQHF.

This rearrangement joins TRBV12-3 or TRBV12-4 to TRBJ1-1, with 7 bases lining up with TRBD1. V was pared by 3 bases and J by 7 bases, with 5 bases of the junction left unmatched. There are 13 residues in the CDR3. CDR3 DNA: TGTGCCAGCAGTTTGGGACAGTCTGGTGAAGCTTTCTTT. This codes for CASSLGQSGEAFF.

V usage is TRBV9 and J usage is TRBJ2-5, with a possible D match to TRBD2 (7 bases). This CDR3 is 17 amino acids long. V gave up 0 bases and J gave up 4 bases, with 19 bases separating them. Per germline, CDR1 SGDLS and CDR2 YYNGEE. The CDR3 loop reads CASSVEGTGGNGETQYF. In nucleotides, the CDR3 is TGTGCCAGCAGCGTAGAGGGGACGGGGGGCAACGGAGAGACCCAGTACTTC.

The chain has TRBV19 and TRBJ1-1; 9 nucleotides line up with TRBD1. After removal of 6 bases from V and 1 base from J, the junction contained 6 bases not matched to a gene. Germline V gene sequence: CDR1 LNHDA, CDR2 SQIVND (reference sequence). The CDR3 contains 15 residues. For the CDR3, the DNA is TGTGCCAGTAGCAAAACGACAGGGGGGAACACTGAAGCTTTCTTT. Its translation is CASSKTTGGNTEAFF.

The V call is TRBV7-8, the J call TRBJ2-3; TRBD2 matches 9 bases. Unmatched junction bases numbered 9, after V lost 5 bases and J lost 6 bases. CDR3 length: 15 residues. Germline CDR1 is SGHVS and CDR2 is FQNEAQ. The CDR3 spells CASSQDEAGGDTQYF. The CDR3 DNA sequence: TGTGCCAGCAGCCAAGATGAAGCGGGGGGCGATACGCAGTATTTT.

Worth noting for this clonotype: A read error may produce the germline difference seen at one junction end. CDR3 sequence: CASNRDRGRGQPQHF. CDR3 DNA sequence: TGCGCCAGCAACAGGGACAGGGGCAGGGGTCAGCCCCAGCATTTT. The genes are TRBV5-5 and TRBJ1-5, with 10 bases lining up with TRBD1. CDR3 length: 15 amino acids. Germline V gene lookup returns CDR1 SGHKS and CDR2 YYEKEE (reference sequence).

The J gene is TRBJ1-1, the V gene TRBV25-1, with unresolved D. Germline V gene sequence: CDR1 MGHDK, CDR2 SYGVNS. This CDR3 has 12 amino acids. Deletions cut 6 bases from V and 3 bases from J, with 8 bases between. The CDR3 DNA reads as TGTGCCAGCAGCGGGATGGACACTGAAGCTTTCTTT. Residues: CASSGMDTEAFF.

The V and J genes are TRBV6-6 and TRBJ2-5, with D perhaps matching TRBD1 or TRBD2 (6 bases each). There are 14 residues in the CDR3. Germline CDR1 MNHNY, CDR2 SVGAGI (reference sequence). The V and J ends lost 4 bases and 2 bases respectively, with 11 bases between them. This CDR3 is CASSWGALQETQYF. The DNA of the CDR3 is TGTGCCAGCAGTTGGGGGGCCCTTCAAGAGACCCAGTACTTC.

This clonotype was picked up many times. V gene TRBV2 combines with J gene TRBJ1-2; D is perhaps TRBD1 (6 bases). Germline loops: CDR1 SNHLY, CDR2 FYNNEI. V shed 5 bases and J shed 4 bases, with 20 bases lying between them. The length of the CDR3 is 16 residues. This CDR3 is CASSTSKQGGSYGYTF. CDR3 nucleotides: TGTGCCAGCAGTACTTCTAAACAGGGTGGATCCTATGGCTACACCTTC.

This clonotype has ten or more counts. V and J are TRBV6-6 and TRBJ1-1; D not certain. Germline CDR1 and CDR2: MNHNY and SVGAGI (reference sequence). V shed 6 bases and J shed 1 base, with 9 bases lying between them. The CDR3 length is 13 residues. The CDR3 DNA is TGTGCCAGCAGACAGACGGAGAACACTGAAGCTTTCTTT. Amino acid sequence: CASRQTENTEAFF.

The table lists this clonotype with many counts. The chain recombines TRBV5-8 with TRBJ1-6, with D uncertain. The CDR3 covers 15 residues. The germline V and J ends were trimmed by 2 bases and 7 bases, with 13 bases remaining between them. Germline assignment: CDR1 SGHTS and CDR2 YDEGEE. The CDR3 sequence is CASSFDGGRNSPLHF. As DNA, the CDR3 is TGTGCCAGCAGCTTCGATGGAGGGCGAAATTCACCCCTCCACTTT.

This clonotype was picked up many times. V and J are TRBV19 and TRBJ2-5; 9 nucleotides line up with TRBD2. Germline loops: CDR1 LNHDA, CDR2 SQIVND (reference sequence). This CDR3 has 16 amino acids. With V trimmed by 4 bases and J by 4 bases, 10 bases remained unmatched. For the CDR3, the DNA is TGTGCCAGTAGTACTACGGGTAGCGGGGGTGTAGAGACCCAGTACTTC. Protein sequence: CASSTTGSGGVETQYF.